The entry below describes one T cell receptor beta chain. The antigen remains undetermined. The table came from immunoSEQ multiplex PCR; TCRdb's copy has only in-frame clones and leaves some out. Of about 37,000 clones listed, roughly four fifths are singletons. The data are from a study of a mutant IDH1 vaccine in newly diagnosed glioma. The CDR3 has 13 amino acids. Trimming stripped 3 bases from V and 5 bases from J, with 7 bases between. The germline CDR1 and CDR2 sequences are MRHNA and SNTAGT. The time point is: week 5, during vaccination. The study gave 300 ug of mutant IDH1 20-mer peptide per vaccine dose, with topical imiquimod.

This chain links TRBV6-4 with TRBJ2-2, with no clear D. Sequencing used PBMCs, obtained from a glioma patient whose treatment included an IDH1 peptide vaccine. This sequence was found in a man aged 30-40 years with glioma. CDR3 nucleotide sequence: TGTGCCAGCAGTGAGTCGGATACCGGGGAGCTGTTTTTT. It encodes CASSESDTGELFF.